The T cell receptor (beta chain) under discussion was sequenced for a study of Graves' ophthalmopathy and Graves' hyperthyroidism. In this sample, this clonotype turned up many times. CDR3 regions of TCR beta were amplified from RNA transcripts. RT-PCR with HTBI primers came first, then second-round multiplex PCR. TCRdb analysed the multiplex PCR reads with MiXCR anew, one entry per CDR3 protein. The repertoire holds about 370,000 distinct CDR3 sequences, with approximately 18% as singletons. The CDR3 consists of 13 residues. CDR1 is SGHAT and CDR2 is FQNNGV in the germline V gene. The germline V and J ends were trimmed by 5 bases and 3 bases, with 7 bases remaining between them.

This sequence originates from an adult woman with stable Graves' hyperthyroidism. This chain connects TRBV11-2 to TRBJ2-2; D not certain. Sequenced material: peripheral blood. The CDR3: CASSAIYTGELFF. The CDR3 DNA sequence: TGTGCCAGCAGCGCTATTTACACCGGGGAGCTGTTTTTT.